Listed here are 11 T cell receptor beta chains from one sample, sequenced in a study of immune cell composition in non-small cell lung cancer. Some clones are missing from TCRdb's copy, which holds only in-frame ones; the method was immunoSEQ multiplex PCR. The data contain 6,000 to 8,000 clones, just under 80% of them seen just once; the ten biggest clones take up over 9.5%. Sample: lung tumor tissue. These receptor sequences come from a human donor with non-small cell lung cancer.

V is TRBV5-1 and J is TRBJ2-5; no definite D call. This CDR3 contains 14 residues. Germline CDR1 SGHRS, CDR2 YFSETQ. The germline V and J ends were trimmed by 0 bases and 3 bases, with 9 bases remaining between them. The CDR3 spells CASSLGPEEETQYF. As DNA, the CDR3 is TGCGCCAGCAGCTTGGGGCCAGAGGAAGAGACCCAGTACTTC. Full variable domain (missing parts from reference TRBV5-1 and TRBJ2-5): KAGVTQTPRYLIKTRGQQVTLSCSPISGHRSVSWYQQTPGQGLQFLFEYFSETQRNKGNFPGRFSGRQFSNSRSEMNVSTLELGDSALYLCASSLGPEEETQYFGPGTRLLVL.

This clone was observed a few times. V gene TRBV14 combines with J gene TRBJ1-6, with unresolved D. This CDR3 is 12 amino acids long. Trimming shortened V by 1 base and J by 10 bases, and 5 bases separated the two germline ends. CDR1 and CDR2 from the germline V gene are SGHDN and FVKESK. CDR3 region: CASSQGPSPLHF. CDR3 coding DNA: TGTGCCAGCAGCCAAGGCCCCTCACCCCTCCACTTT.

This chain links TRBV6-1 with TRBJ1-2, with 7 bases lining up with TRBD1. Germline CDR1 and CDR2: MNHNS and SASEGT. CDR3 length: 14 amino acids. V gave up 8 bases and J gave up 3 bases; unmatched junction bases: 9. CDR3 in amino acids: CASWGSGGDYGYTF. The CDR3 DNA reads TGTGCCAGCTGGGGGTCAGGGGGTGACTATGGCTACACCTTC.

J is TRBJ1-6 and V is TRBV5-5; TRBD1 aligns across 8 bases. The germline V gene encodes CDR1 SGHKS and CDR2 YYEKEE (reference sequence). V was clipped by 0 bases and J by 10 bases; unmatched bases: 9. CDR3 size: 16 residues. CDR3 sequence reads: CASSLAGAGGGSPLHF. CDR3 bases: TGTGCCAGCAGCTTGGCCGGGGCAGGGGGCGGCTCACCCCTCCACTTT.

CDR3 residues: CASSTRTSGGSYNEQFF. Written as DNA, the CDR3 is TGTGCCAGCAGCACCCGGACTAGCGGGGGGTCCTACAATGAGCAGTTCTTC. The rearrangement joins TRBV4-2 to TRBJ2-1, with TRBD2 identical over 14 bases. Germline CDR1 reads LGHNA; CDR2 reads YNFKEQ. Unmatched junction bases numbered 4, after V lost 5 bases and J lost 1 base. This CDR3 comprises 17 residues.

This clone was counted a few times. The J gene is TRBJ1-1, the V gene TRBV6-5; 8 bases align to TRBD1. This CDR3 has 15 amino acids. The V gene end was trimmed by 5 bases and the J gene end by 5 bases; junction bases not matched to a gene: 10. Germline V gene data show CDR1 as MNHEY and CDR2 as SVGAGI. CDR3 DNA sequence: TGTGCCAGCAGTCATACTTTACAGGGGGTGACTGAAGCTTTCTTT. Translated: CASSHTLQGVTEAFF.

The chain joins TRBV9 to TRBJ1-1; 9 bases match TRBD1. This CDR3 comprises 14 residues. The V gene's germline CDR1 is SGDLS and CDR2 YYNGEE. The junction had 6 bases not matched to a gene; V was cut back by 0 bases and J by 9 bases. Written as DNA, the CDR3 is TGTGCCAGCAGCGTAGAACAGGGGGCGCGGAAAGCTTTCTTT. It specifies CASSVEQGARKAFF.

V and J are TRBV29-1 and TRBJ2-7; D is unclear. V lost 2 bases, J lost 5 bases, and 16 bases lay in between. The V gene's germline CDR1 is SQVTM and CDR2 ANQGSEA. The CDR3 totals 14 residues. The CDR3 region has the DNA TGCAGCGTTGAACTGCCCGCTAGGGCGGACGAGCAGTACTTC. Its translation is CSVELPARADEQYF.

CDR3 loop: CASSPMTGYQPQHF. The CDR3 DNA reads TGTGCCAGCAGCCCGATGACAGGGTATCAGCCCCAGCATTTT. The chain carries TRBV7-3 and TRBJ1-5; 7 bases agree with TRBD1. The J segment lost 5 bases and the V segment lost 5 bases, leaving 6 bases of the junction unmatched. The CDR3 has 14 amino acids. Germline CDR1 and CDR2: SGHTA and FQGTGA.

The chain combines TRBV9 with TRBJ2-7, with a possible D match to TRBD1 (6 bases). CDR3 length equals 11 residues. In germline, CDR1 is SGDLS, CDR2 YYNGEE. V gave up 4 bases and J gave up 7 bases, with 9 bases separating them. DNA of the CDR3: TGTGCCAGCAGCCCAGGGGAAGAGCAGTACTTC. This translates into CASSPGEEQYF.

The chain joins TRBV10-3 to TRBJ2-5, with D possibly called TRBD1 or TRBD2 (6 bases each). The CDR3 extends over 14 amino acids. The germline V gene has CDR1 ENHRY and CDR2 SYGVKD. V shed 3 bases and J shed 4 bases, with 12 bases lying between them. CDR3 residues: CAISDLGGGETQYF. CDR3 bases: TGTGCCATCAGTGACCTAGGGGGAGGAGAGACCCAGTACTTC.